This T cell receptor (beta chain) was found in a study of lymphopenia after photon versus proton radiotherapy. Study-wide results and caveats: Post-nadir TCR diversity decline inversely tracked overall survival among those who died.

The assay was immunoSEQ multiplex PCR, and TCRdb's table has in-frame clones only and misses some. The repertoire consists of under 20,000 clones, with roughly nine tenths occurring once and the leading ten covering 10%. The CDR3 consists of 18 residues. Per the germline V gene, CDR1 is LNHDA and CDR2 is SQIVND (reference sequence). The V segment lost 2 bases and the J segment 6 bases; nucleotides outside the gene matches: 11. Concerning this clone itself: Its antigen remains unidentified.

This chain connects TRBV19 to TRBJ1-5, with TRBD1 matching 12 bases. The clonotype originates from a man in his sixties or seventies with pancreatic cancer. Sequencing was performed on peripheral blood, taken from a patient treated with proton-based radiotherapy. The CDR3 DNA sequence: TGTGCCAGTAGTATAAGGGGACAGGGGGCGGGTGGTTCTCAGCCCCAGCATTTT. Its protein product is CASSIRGQGAGGSQPQHF.